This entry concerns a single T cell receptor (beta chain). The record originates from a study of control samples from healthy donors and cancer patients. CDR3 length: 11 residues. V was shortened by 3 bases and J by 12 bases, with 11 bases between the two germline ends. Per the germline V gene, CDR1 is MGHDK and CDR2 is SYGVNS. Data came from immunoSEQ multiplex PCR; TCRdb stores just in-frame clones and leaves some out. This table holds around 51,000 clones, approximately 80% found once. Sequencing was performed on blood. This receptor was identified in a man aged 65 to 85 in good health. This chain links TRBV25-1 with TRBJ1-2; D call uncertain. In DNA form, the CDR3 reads TGTGCCAGCAGTGATCAGCAGGTCAACACCTTC. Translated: CASSDQQVNTF.